This T cell receptor beta chain was captured in a study of molecular identifiers for immune sequencing clone quantification. TCRdb analysed the PCR reads with MiXCR anew, one entry per CDR3 protein. The sample holds about half a million distinct CDR3 sequences, 20% to 25% seen once. The CDR3 length is 14 residues. Per germline, CDR1 MNHEY and CDR2 SVGEGT. The junction had 7 bases not matched to a gene; V was cut back by 5 bases and J by 4 bases. Details on this clonotype: Its specificity is not known.

Findings and caveats of the study: Clones above 20 RNA copies contained over 97% of effector molecules but under 1% of naive ones. Around 940,000 naive cells reportedly did not prevent detection of spiked Jurkat TCR RNA from one cell.

This TCR was recovered from a human donor in good health. Some libraries in this study had Jurkat cell RNA spiked in. The sequenced material came from naive CD8+ T cells from blood, with Jurkat cell RNA spiked in. Subset indicated: FACS-sorted CD8+CD4-CCR7+CD45RA+ naive T cells. The chain uses TRBV6-2 or TRBV6-3 and TRBJ2-5, with 7 bases identical to TRBD1. The CDR3 DNA sequence: TGTGCCAGCAGTGAACAGGGGTTTCGAGAGACCCAGTACTTC. Translation gives CASSEQGFRETQYF.